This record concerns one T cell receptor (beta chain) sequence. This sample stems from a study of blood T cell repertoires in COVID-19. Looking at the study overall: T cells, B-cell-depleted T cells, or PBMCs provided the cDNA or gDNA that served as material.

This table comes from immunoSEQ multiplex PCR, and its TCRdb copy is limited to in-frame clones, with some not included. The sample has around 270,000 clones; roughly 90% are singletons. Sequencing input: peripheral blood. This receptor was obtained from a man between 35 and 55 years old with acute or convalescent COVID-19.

CDR3 in DNA: TGTGCCAGTAGTCCCCGGGACACAGATACGCAGTATTTT. Protein sequence: CASSPRDTDTQYF. The rearrangement uses TRBV19 and TRBJ2-3; a possible D gene is TRBD2 (5 bases). Deletions cut 5 bases from V and 2 bases from J, with 8 bases between. Germline assignment: CDR1 LNHDA and CDR2 SQIVND (reference sequence). The CDR3 contains 13 residues.